Below, 8 T cell receptor beta chains from the same sample are listed, as sequenced in a study of long-term antiretroviral therapy in people with HIV. Researchers report immunoSEQ v3.0 was run at survey level. The data were produced by immunoSEQ multiplex PCR, yet TCRdb's version contains in-frame clones alone and is incomplete. Of tens of thousands of clones listed, approximately 85% are singletons. The sample was unsorted PBMCs, taken 0.3 years after starting antiretroviral therapy. The source of these receptors is a young man with HIV.

This clone has only a few counts. The chain uses TRBV27 and TRBJ1-6, with no clear D. Germline lookup yields CDR1 MNHEY and CDR2 SMNVEV (reference sequence). The CDR3 covers 15 residues. Trimming removed 1 base from V and 9 bases from J, with 13 bases in between. CDR3 nucleotide sequence: TGTGCCAGCAGTTTATATTCGGTTACGGGTTCACCCCTCCACTTT. Its translation: CASSLYSVTGSPLHF.

This clone was seen only a few times. V is TRBV11-2 and J is TRBJ1-3; no reliable D call. Per germline, CDR1 SGHAT and CDR2 FQNNGV. This CDR3 comprises 13 residues. Trimming took 5 bases from V and 2 from J, leaving 7 bases between them. DNA of the CDR3: TGTGCCAGCAGCCCCCAGGCTGGAAACACCATATATTTT. This codes for CASSPQAGNTIYF.

In the case of this clone: Germline is not matched at one junction end, which may reflect a read error. The rearrangement joins TRBV29-1 to TRBJ2-1, with D possibly being TRBD2 (6 bases). The CDR3 length is 13 residues. Germline CDR1 and CDR2: SQVTM and ANQGSEA. The CDR3 reads CIVGGSLYDEQFF. The DNA for the CDR3 is TGTATCGTAGGAGGGTCCCTATACGATGAGCAGTTCTTC.

The CDR3 DNA is TGTGCCAGCTCACATACTCCCGGGACTAGCGGGAGGGCCAGAGAGACCCAGTACTTC. Translated, it gives CASSHTPGTSGRARETQYF. The chain has TRBV18 and TRBJ2-5, with 16 bases identical to TRBD2. The CDR3 runs 19 residues. Germline trimming cut 4 bases from V and 4 bases from J; bases unmatched to any gene: 12. Germline CDR1 is KGHSH and CDR2 is LQKENI.

This clone was detected once. The V gene is TRBV6-1, the J gene TRBJ1-2; D might be TRBD1 (5 bases). The CDR3 extends over 12 amino acids. The germline V gene has CDR1 MNHNS and CDR2 SASEGT. Trimming cost V 2 bases and J 5 bases, with 6 bases left between them. The CDR3 is CASSERQYGYTF. CDR3 coding DNA: TGTGCCAGCAGTGAAAGACAGTATGGCTACACCTTC.

This clone is a singleton in its sample. The CDR3 nucleotides read TGCGCCAGCAGCCCCCACGGGTGGGACAGGGGATCCGGAGAGACCCAGTACTTC. Translating it yields CASSPHGWDRGSGETQYF. The rearrangement links TRBV4-3 to TRBJ2-5; 10 nucleotides line up with TRBD1. The CDR3 has 18 residues. Trimming at V came to 4 bases and at J to 4 bases, leaving 15 bases not matched to a gene. CDR1 LGHNA and CDR2 YSLEER come from the germline V gene.

The CDR3 region is CASSPTAGGHNEQFF. The CDR3 nucleotides are TGTGCCAGCAGCCCAACCGCGGGAGGCCACAATGAGCAGTTCTTC. The rearrangement links TRBV27 to TRBJ2-1; 8 nucleotides agree with TRBD2. This CDR3 contains 15 residues. Per germline, CDR1 MNHEY and CDR2 SMNVEV (reference sequence). J lost 5 bases, V lost 6 bases, and 9 bases had no gene match.

This rearrangement joins TRBV10-3 to TRBJ1-1, with D possibly being TRBD1 (6 bases). V was shortened by 10 bases and J by 7 bases, with 28 bases between the two germline ends. CDR3 length equals 16 residues. Germline-derived CDR1 and CDR2 are ENHRY and SYGVKD. CDR3 DNA sequence: TGTGCCACCGCGACCCGAAACAGGGATGGGGTTGTTGAAGCTTTCTTT. Its translation is CATATRNRDGVVEAFF.